The clone carrying this T cell receptor (beta chain) was observed a single time. The sample originates from a study of T cell responses to AZD1222 COVID-19 vaccine. TCRdb's table, derived via immunoSEQ multiplex PCR, lists solely in-frame clones and lacks some. The table has 86,000 or so clones, about nine tenths seen once. V lost 4 bases, J lost 8 bases, and 18 bases lay in between. The germline CDR1 and CDR2 sequences are ENHRY and SYGVKD. The CDR3 is made up of 15 amino acids. This sample comprised peripheral blood, obtained on day 0 of MenACWY control vaccination. The sequence came from an adult in good health. This chain links TRBV10-3 with TRBJ1-3; D unresolved. This CDR3 is CAISGTDYSGDTIYF. CDR3 DNA sequence: TGTGCCATCAGTGGGACGGATTATTCTGGGGACACCATATATTTT.